A selection of T cell receptor beta chains follows, all from one sample in a study of blood T cell repertoires in COVID-19. Measured with immunoSEQ multiplex PCR; TCRdb has only the in-frame clones, and not every one. The repertoire holds roughly 94,000 clones, with more than 65% as singletons. Sequencing input: peripheral blood. All receptors derive from a man in his sixties with acute or convalescent COVID-19. Each CDR3 is given with its conserved first and last residue. Each record gives: J gene, clone size, V gene, D gene, CDR3 protein, CDR3 DNA. A D gene is named only where the DNA matches it firmly. Size is omitted from some rows. Given values are once, few, many or a class for expanded clones.

TRBJ1-1,-,TRBV6-5,-,CASSYSATTYTEAFF,TGTGCCAGCAGTTACTCGGCCACCACGTATACTGAAGCTTTCTTT
TRBJ1-1,once,TRBV6-6,-,CASSYPVGASNTEAFF,TGTGCCAGCAGTTACCCCGTGGGGGCCTCGAACACTGAAGCTTTCTTT
TRBJ2-7,-,TRBV7-2,TRBD1,CASSLGTGSSYEQYF,TGTGCCAGCAGCTTAGGGACAGGGAGCTCCTACGAGCAGTACTTC
TRBJ1-5,few,TRBV5-4,-,CASSLGLNQPQHF,TGTGCCAGCAGCTTGGGGCTTAATCAGCCCCAGCATTTT
TRBJ2-3,-,TRBV28,TRBD2,CASSPLAGGGGDTQYF,TGTGCCAGCAGTCCGTTAGCGGGGGGCGGAGGAGATACGCAGTATTTT
TRBJ1-6,-,TRBV3-1/TRBV3-2,-,CASSQAPGGVASSYNSPLHF,TGTGCCAGCAGCCAAGCTCCCGGGGGAGTAGCGAGCTCCTATAATTCACCCCTCCACTTT
TRBJ1-2,once,TRBV28,-,CASSGRDWAYGYTF,TGTGCCAGCAGTGGGCGGGATTGGGCCTATGGCTACACCTTC
TRBJ2-7,-,TRBV5-5,TRBD1,CASSDRDRGLIRSYEQYF,TGTGCCAGCAGCGACCGGGACAGGGGACTTATTCGGTCCTACGAGCAGTACTTC
TRBJ1-1,-,TRBV19,-,CASGRNTEAFF,TGTGCCAGTGGCAGGAACACTGAAGCTTTCTTT
TRBJ2-5,-,TRBV11-1,TRBD2,CASSPPRGGLPETQYF,TGTGCCAGCAGCCCGCCCCGGGGGGGACTCCCGGAGACCCAGTACTTC
TRBJ2-2,once,TRBV15,TRBD2,CATSRDGRGTGELFF,TGTGCCACCAGCAGAGATGGGCGGGGGACCGGGGAGCTGTTTTTT
TRBJ1-1,-,TRBV11-2,-,CASSLWRDPEAFF,TGTGCCAGCAGCTTATGGAGGGACCCTGAAGCTTTCTTT
TRBJ1-6,-,TRBV28,TRBD1,CASSIGQGNHSPLHF,TGTGCCAGCAGTATAGGACAGGGGAATCATTCACCCCTCCACTTT
TRBJ2-1,-,TRBV12-3/TRBV12-4,-,CASSVINEQFF,TGTGCCAGCAGCGTAATCAATGAGCAGTTCTTC
TRBJ1-6,few,TRBV28,TRBD1,CASRVDRVKSPLHF,TGTGCCAGCAGAGTAGACAGGGTAAAGTCACCCCTCCACTTT
TRBJ1-6,-,TRBV7-2,TRBD1,CASSPWDRGVSPLHF,TGTGCCAGCAGCCCGTGGGACAGGGGAGTTTCACCCCTCCACTTT
TRBJ2-4,once,TRBV27,-,CASSSIAGIQYF,TGTGCCAGCAGTTCGATCGCGGGGATTCAGTACTTC
TRBJ2-6,-,TRBV2,TRBD1,CASSQDRGFSGANVLTF,TGTGCCAGCAGTCAGGACAGGGGATTCTCTGGGGCCAACGTCCTGACTTTC
TRBJ1-4,-,TRBV5-5,-,CASSLIQGIFATNEKLFF,TGTGCCAGCAGCTTGATACAGGGCATCTTTGCAACTAATGAAAAACTGTTTTTT
TRBJ1-1,-,TRBV28,TRBD1,CASNTKYRGETEAFF,TGTGCCAGCAATACCAAATACAGGGGAGAGACTGAAGCTTTCTTT
TRBJ1-1,-,TRBV20-1,TRBD1,CSATWTGEAFF,TGCAGTGCTACATGGACAGGGGAAGCTTTCTTT
TRBJ1-6,few,TRBV10-1,-,CASLCSYNSPLHF,TGCGCCAGTTTATGCTCCTATAATTCACCCCTCCACTTT
TRBJ1-1,-,TRBV11-2,-,CASSLTGNTEAFF,TGTGCCAGCAGCTTAACAGGGAACACTGAAGCTTTCTTT
TRBJ2-5,-,TRBV2,-,CASNLRGAGETQYF,TGTGCCAGCAACCTCCGGGGGGCCGGTGAGACCCAGTACTTC
TRBJ2-7,-,TRBV4-2,TRBD2,CASSPGAGEQYF,TGTGCCAGCAGCCCCGGAGCGGGGGAGCAGTACTTC
TRBJ1-2,-,TRBV5-4,TRBD1,CASSSRDRGNGYTF,TGTGCCAGCAGCAGCCGGGACAGGGGGAATGGCTACACCTTC
TRBJ2-7,few,TRBV7-2,-,CASSLVTGRSKYEQYF,TGTGCCAGCAGCTTAGTAACGGGTCGATCGAAGTACGAGCAGTACTTC
TRBJ1-6,-,TRBV7-2,-,CASSRDSISLYNSPLHF,TGTGCCAGCAGCCGCGACAGCATCTCTCTCTATAATTCACCCCTCCACTTT
TRBJ1-3,-,TRBV6-6,-,CASSYLAGNTIYF,TGTGCCAGCAGTTACTTAGCTGGAAACACCATATATTTT
TRBJ1-4,once,TRBV5-1,-,CASSLGTAVGEKLFF,TGCGCCAGCAGCTTGGGGACAGCGGTGGGTGAAAAACTGTTTTTT
TRBJ1-2,-,TRBV5-6,-,CASKRENYGYTF,TGTGCCAGCAAACGCGAGAACTATGGCTACACCTTC
TRBJ1-6,-,TRBV3-1/TRBV3-2,TRBD1,CASSGDRASPLHF,TGTGCCAGCAGCGGGGACAGGGCTTCACCCCTCCACTTT
TRBJ2-2,once,TRBV6-1,TRBD1,CASSFLTGGAGELFF,TGTGCCAGCAGTTTCCTAACAGGGGGCGCCGGGGAGCTGTTTTTT
TRBJ2-2,-,TRBV2,-,CASKDSANTGELFF,TGTGCCAGCAAGGACAGCGCGAACACCGGGGAGCTGTTTTTT
TRBJ2-1,-,TRBV19,-,CASRDRRSSYNEQFF,TGTGCCAGTAGGGACAGACGGAGCTCCTACAATGAGCAGTTCTTC
TRBJ2-3,-,TRBV4-2,TRBD2,CASSQELAGATYPSTDTQYF,TGTGCCAGCAGCCAAGAGCTAGCGGGGGCAACTTACCCTAGCACAGATACGCAGTATTTT
TRBJ2-1,-,TRBV7-9,TRBD1,CASSGTGSSYNEQFF,TGTGCCAGCAGCGGGACAGGGAGCTCCTACAATGAGCAGTTCTTC
TRBJ2-7,-,TRBV4-2,-,CASSITQGSEQYF,TGTGCCAGCAGTATTACCCAGGGTTCCGAGCAGTACTTC
TRBJ1-4,-,TRBV2,-,CASSQSGEKLFF,TGTGCCAGCAGCCAAAGCGGTGAAAAACTGTTTTTT
TRBJ1-2,-,TRBV7-2,TRBD1,CASSLGTGLNGYTF,TGTGCCAGCAGCTTGGGGACAGGGCTCAATGGCTACACCTTC
TRBJ2-5,-,TRBV28,-,CASSLRTGKSIQYF,TGTGCCAGCAGTCTCAGGACGGGGAAATCGATCCAGTACTTC
TRBJ1-5,-,TRBV6-6,-,CASSYDRDNQPQHF,TGTGCCAGCAGTTACGACAGAGACAATCAGCCCCAGCATTTT
TRBJ1-6,-,TRBV18,-,CASSPPEHGYDSPLHF,TGTGCCAGCTCACCACCGGAACACGGGTACGATTCACCCCTCCACTTT
TRBJ1-1,-,TRBV2,TRBD1,CASRRVPGQGRDTEAFF,TGTGCCAGCAGGAGGGTCCCGGGACAGGGGAGGGACACTGAAGCTTTCTTT
TRBJ1-4,-,TRBV12-3/TRBV12-4,-,CASSPRVNEKLFF,TGTGCCAGCAGTCCTCGGGTTAATGAAAAACTGTTTTTT
TRBJ2-5,-,TRBV7-2,-,CASSPAGGSEQETQYF,TGTGCCAGCAGCCCCGCAGGGGGGTCGGAACAAGAGACCCAGTACTTC